This TCR beta chain was sequenced in a study of OX40 agonist ivuxolimab in advanced cancers. Across the study: A mean age of approximately 58 years, range about 20 to 79, was recorded, and around 85% were male. Study-wide points: Dosing at 0.1 to 3.0 mg/kg was accompanied by clonal expansion of CD4+ and CD8+ blood T cells by week 6.

The protocol was immunoSEQ multiplex PCR, while the TCRdb copy is restricted to in-frame clones and leaves out a portion. The sample has about 98,000 clones, around 92% seen once. Germline assignment: CDR1 KGHSH and CDR2 LQKENI. CDR3 length equals 15 residues. Germline trimming cut 6 bases from V and 13 bases from J; bases unmatched to any gene: 12. Comment on this clone: Its antigen is still unknown.

V usage is TRBV18 and J usage is TRBJ2-1; TRBD2 aligns across 13 bases. This sequence originates from an adult with an advanced solid tumor such as melanoma, head and neck, liver or kidney cancer. The input for sequencing was CD4+ or CD8+ T cells sorted from blood, taken in a trial of the OX40 agonist ivuxolimab. This chain's CDR3 is CASSATSGGTIPQFF. The DNA for the CDR3 is TGTGCCAGCTCTGCGACTAGCGGGGGGACTATCCCCCAGTTCTTC.